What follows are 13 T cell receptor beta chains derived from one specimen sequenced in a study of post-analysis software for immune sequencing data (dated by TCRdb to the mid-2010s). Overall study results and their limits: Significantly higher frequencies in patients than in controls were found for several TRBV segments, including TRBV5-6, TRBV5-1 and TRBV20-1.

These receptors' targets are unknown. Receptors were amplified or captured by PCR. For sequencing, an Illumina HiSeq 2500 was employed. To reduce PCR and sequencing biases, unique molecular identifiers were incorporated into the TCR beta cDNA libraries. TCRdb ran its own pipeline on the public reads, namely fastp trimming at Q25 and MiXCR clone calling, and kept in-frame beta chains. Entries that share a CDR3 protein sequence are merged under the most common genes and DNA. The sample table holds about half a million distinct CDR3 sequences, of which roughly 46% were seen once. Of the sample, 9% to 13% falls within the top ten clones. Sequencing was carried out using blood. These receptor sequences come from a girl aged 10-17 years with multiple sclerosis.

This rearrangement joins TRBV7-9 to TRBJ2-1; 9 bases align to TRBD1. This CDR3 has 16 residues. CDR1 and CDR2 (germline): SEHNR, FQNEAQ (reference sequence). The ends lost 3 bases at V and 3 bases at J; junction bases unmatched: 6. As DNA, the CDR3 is TGTGCCAGCAGCTTTACGGGACAGGGCAACTACAATGAGCAGTTCTTC. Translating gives CASSFTGQGNYNEQFF.

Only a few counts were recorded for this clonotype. The chain's CDR3 is CATSDPDSYNEQFF. CDR3 sequence (DNA): TGTGCCACCAGTGACCCGGACAGCTACAATGAGCAGTTCTTC. This chain links TRBV24-1 with TRBJ2-1; a possible D gene is TRBD1 (6 bases). Per germline, CDR1 KGHDR and CDR2 SFDVKD. This CDR3 region has 14 residues. The V and J ends lost 4 bases and 3 bases respectively, with 9 bases between them.

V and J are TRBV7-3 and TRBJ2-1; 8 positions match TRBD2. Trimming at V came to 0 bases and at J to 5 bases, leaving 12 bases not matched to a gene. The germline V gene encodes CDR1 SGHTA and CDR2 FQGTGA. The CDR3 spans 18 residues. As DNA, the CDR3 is TGTGCCAGCAGCTTAACGTTCTCCAACGGGAGGGCCCACAATGAGCAGTTCTTC. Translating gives CASSLTFSNGRAHNEQFF. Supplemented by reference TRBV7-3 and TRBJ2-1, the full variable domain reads GAGVSQTPSNKVTEKGKYVELRCDPISGHTALYWYRQSLGQGPEFLIYFQGTGAADDSGLPNDRFFAVRPEGSVSTLKIQRTERGDSAVYLCASSLTFSNGRAHNEQFFGPGTRLTVL.

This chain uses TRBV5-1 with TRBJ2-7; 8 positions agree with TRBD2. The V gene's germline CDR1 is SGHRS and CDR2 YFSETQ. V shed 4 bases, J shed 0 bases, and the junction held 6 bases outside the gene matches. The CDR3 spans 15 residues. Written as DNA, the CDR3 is TGCGCCAGCAGCCAACTAGCGGTTAGCTCCTACGAGCAGTACTTC. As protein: CASSQLAVSSYEQYF.

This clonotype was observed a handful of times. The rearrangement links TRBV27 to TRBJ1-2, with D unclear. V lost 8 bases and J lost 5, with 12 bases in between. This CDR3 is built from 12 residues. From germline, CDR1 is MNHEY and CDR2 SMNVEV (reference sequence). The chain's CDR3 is CASFRRGYGYTF. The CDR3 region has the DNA TGTGCCAGCTTCCGACGGGGATATGGCTACACCTTC.

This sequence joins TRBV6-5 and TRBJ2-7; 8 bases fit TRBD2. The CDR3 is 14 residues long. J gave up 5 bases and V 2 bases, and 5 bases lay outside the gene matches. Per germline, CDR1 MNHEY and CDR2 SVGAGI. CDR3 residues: CASSYGGRPHEQYF. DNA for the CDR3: TGTGCCAGCAGTTACGGCGGGAGGCCCCACGAGCAGTACTTC.

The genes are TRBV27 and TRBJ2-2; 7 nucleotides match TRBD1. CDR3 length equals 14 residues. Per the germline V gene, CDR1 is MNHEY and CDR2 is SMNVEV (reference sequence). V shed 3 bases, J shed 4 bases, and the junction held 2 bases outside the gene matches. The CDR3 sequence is CASSFAGGTGELFF. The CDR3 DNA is TGTGCCAGCAGTTTCGCAGGGGGCACCGGGGAGCTGTTTTTT.

The CDR3 protein is CASTPSTLYGYTF. For the CDR3, the DNA is TGTGCCAGCACCCCAAGCACTCTCTATGGCTACACCTTC. The rearrangement uses TRBV12-3 or TRBV12-4 and TRBJ1-2; D is unresolved. The CDR3 covers 13 residues. Trimming took off 7 bases at V and 4 bases at J, with 13 bases between the two ends.

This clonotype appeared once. CDR3 DNA: TGTGCCAGCTCACCCGGGGGACAGGGTATGTACGAGCAGTACTTC. Translation: CASSPGGQGMYEQYF. The chain employs TRBV18 and TRBJ2-4, with TRBD1 matching 9 bases. The last part of the DNA fits TRBJ2-7 better; the J call may be wrong. Germline V lookup: CDR1 KGHSH, CDR2 LQKENI. The CDR3 is 15 residues long.

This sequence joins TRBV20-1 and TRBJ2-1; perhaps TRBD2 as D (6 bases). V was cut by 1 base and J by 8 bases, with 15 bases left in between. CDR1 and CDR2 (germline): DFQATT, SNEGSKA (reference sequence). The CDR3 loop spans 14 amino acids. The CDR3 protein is CSARVGGGPHEQFF. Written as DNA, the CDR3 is TGCAGTGCTAGAGTTGGGGGAGGCCCCCATGAGCAGTTCTTC.

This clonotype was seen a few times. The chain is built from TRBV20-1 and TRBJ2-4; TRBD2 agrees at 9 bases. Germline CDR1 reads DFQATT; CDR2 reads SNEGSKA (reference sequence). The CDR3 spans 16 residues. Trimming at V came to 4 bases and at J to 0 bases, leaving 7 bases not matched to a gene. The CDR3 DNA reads TGCAGTGCTAAGCGGGAGGATCTGCTAGCCAAAAACATTCAGTACTTC. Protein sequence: CSAKREDLLAKNIQYF.

CDR3 in DNA: TGTGCCAGCAGGCCCGGTCGAATTGGATACAATGAGCAGTTCTTC. It encodes CASRPGRIGYNEQFF. This chain links TRBV6-5 with TRBJ2-1; D unclear. V lost 6 bases and J lost 4, with 16 bases in between. The germline V gene has CDR1 MNHEY and CDR2 SVGAGI. The CDR3 is 15 residues long.

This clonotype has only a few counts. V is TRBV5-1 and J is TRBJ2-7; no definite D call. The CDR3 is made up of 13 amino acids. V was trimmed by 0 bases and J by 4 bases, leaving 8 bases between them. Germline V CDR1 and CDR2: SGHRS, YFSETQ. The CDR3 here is CASSLELGYEQYF. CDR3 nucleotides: TGCGCCAGCAGCTTGGAGCTGGGTTACGAGCAGTACTTC. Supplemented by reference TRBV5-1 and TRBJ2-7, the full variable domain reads KAGVTQTPRYLIKTRGQQVTLSCSPISGHRSVSWYQQTPGQGLQFLFEYFSETQRNKGNFPGRFSGRQFSNSRSEMNVSTLELGDSALYLCASSLELGYEQYFGPGTRLTVT.